Sequencing of this TCR beta chain was carried out in a study of control samples from healthy donors and cancer patients. Produced via immunoSEQ multiplex PCR; TCRdb's table is partial and in-frame only. The data hold 50,000 or so clones, with 95% to 96% observed a single time. The CDR3 runs to 15 residues. Trimming took 3 bases from V and 0 from J, leaving 11 bases between them. Germline CDR1 is SNHLY and CDR2 is FYNNEI. This sequence was found in a young woman in good health. The specimen was blood. The chain is built from TRBV2 and TRBJ1-2; possible D gene TRBD1, 5 bases. The CDR3 loop is CASSDSRGANYGYTF. The CDR3 bases are TGTGCCAGCAGTGATTCAAGGGGAGCTAACTATGGCTACACCTTC.